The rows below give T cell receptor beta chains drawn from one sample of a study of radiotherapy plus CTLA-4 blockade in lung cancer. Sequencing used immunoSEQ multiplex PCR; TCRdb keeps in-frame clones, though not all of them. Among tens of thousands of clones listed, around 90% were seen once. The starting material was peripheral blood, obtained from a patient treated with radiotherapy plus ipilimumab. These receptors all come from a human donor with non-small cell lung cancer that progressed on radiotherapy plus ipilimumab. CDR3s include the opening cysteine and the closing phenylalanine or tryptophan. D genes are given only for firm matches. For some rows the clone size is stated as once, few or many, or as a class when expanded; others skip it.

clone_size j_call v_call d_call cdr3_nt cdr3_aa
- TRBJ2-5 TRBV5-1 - TGCGCCAGCAGCTCGAGCACGGACCGCTACCAAGAGACCCAGTACTTC CASSSSTDRYQETQYF
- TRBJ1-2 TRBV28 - TGTGCCAGCAGTCCCGGGGCAGGGAACTCCTATGGCTACACCTTC CASSPGAGNSYGYTF
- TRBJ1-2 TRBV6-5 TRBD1 TGTGCCAGCAGTCTCACCGGGACAGGGCGCTATGGCTACACCTTC CASSLTGTGRYGYTF
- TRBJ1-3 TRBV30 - TGTGCCTGGAGCGGTTTGTCTGGAAACACCATATATTTT CAWSGLSGNTIYF
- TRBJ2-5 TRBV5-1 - TGCGCCAGCAGCTTGGAGAGGGCAGTGTCGTCCCAAGAGACCCAGTACTTC CASSLERAVSSQETQYF
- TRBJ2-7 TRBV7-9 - TGTGCCAGCAGTTCCCGGGATGGCAGGGGCTACGAGCAGTACTTC CASSSRDGRGYEQYF
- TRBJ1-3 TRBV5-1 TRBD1 TGCGCCAGCAGCTTGGGGACAGGGGTAGTTGTCCGGGACACCATATATTTT CASSLGTGVVVRDTIYF
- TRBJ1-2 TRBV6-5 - TGTGCCAGCAGGGGGGCGTGGGGAAATGGCTACACCTTC CASRGAWGNGYTF
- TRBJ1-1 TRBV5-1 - TGCGCCAGCAGAAAAGACAGGCAGAACACTGAAGCTTTCTTT CASRKDRQNTEAFF
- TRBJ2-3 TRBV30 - TGTGCCTGGAGTGGCGGGGCCAGCACAGATACGCAGTATTTT CAWSGGASTDTQYF
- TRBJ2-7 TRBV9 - TGTGCCAGCAGCGTAGGGCTTGGTTATAGCTCCTACGAGCAGTACTTC CASSVGLGYSSYEQYF
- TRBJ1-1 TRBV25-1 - TGTGCCAGCAGTGAATCCGCGGGGCAGGTCGAAGCTTTCTTT CASSESAGQVEAFF
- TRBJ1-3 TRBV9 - TGTGCCAGCAGCGTATTAGGTACCTCTGGAAACACCATATATTTT CASSVLGTSGNTIYF
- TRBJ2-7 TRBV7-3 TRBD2 TGTGCCAGCAGCTTAACACCCGGGAGGGAGCAGTACTTC CASSLTPGREQYF
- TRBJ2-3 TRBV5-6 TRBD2 TGTGCCAGCAGCATAGCGGGGGGTGAAGATACGCAGTATTTT CASSIAGGEDTQYF
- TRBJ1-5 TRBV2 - TGTGCCAGCAGTGCTGGGGGCGCCGGGCAGCCCCAGCATTTT CASSAGGAGQPQHF
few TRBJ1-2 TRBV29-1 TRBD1 TGCAGCGTTCCCCAAGGACAGGGGAACGAGGGCTACACCTTC CSVPQGQGNEGYTF
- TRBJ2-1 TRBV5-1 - TGCGCCAGCAGCTTGGGAGCGGGTGGCTTTGGCAATGAGCAGTTCTTC CASSLGAGGFGNEQFF
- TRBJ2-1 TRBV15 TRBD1 TGTGCCACCCTTGGGACAGGTGACTCCTACAATGAGCAGTTCTTC CATLGTGDSYNEQFF
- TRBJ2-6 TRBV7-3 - TGTGCCAGCAGCCTCATTGGGGGCGCTGGGGCCAACGTCCTGACTTTC CASSLIGGAGANVLTF
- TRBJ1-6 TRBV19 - TGTGCCAGTAAGCTCAGAGGGACGCGCAGCTCCTATAATTCACCCCTCCACTTT CASKLRGTRSSYNSPLHF
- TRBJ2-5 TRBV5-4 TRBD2 TGTGCCAGCAGCCCTCAAGTAGCGGGGGGAGGAGAGACCCAGTACTTC CASSPQVAGGGETQYF
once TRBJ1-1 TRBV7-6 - TGTGCCAGCAGCTCTGGACAGCGGAACACTGAAGCTTTCTTT CASSSGQRNTEAFF
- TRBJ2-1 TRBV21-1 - TGTGCCAGCAGCAGTCTATACACTGAGCAGTTCTTC CASSSLYTEQFF
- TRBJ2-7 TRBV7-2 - TGTGCCAGCAGCTCTTCCGGGGGCTACGAGCAGTACTTC CASSSSGGYEQYF
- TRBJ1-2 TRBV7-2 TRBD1 TGTGCCAGCAGCTCATATACCGGGACAGGGGTTTTGTATGGCTACACCTTC CASSSYTGTGVLYGYTF
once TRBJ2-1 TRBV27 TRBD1 TGTGCCAGCAGTCATTTTGAGGGGACAGTACACAATGAGCAGTTCTTC CASSHFEGTVHNEQFF